Listed below are T cell receptor beta chains from one sample, sequenced in a study of shared T cell receptors in the human thymus. TCRdb's table, derived via immunoSEQ multiplex PCR, lists solely in-frame clones and lacks some. This sample has 700,000 or so clones, with approximately 83% found just once. These data also featured in a second study, about human thymus T cells.

Sequences were obtained from thymocytes. These receptors were obtained from a girl under three years old with a congenital heart defect. Each CDR3 is given with its conserved first and last residue. D genes are given only for firm matches.

CASSLDGDRVGDTQYF	16	TRBD1	TRBV28	TRBJ2-3
CASSVAQGTSGGTGVGPSTDTQYF	24	TRBD2	TRBV9	TRBJ2-3
CAISEGAGVEAFF	13	.	TRBV10-3	TRBJ1-1
CASSLNPGQGPSGANVLTF	19	TRBD1	TRBV5-1	TRBJ2-6
CTSSLNGTSGGGAKNIQYF	19	.	TRBV1	TRBJ2-4
CASSFDSFQETQYF	14	.	TRBV7-2	TRBJ2-5
CASSLIRDRGHPTEAFF	17	TRBD1	TRBV5-1	TRBJ1-1
CASSQEISDGDYEQYF	16	.	TRBV4-3	TRBJ2-7
CASSSLDTQYF	11	.	TRBV5-1	TRBJ2-3
CASGLPTDRGFNYGYTF	17	TRBD1	TRBV12-5	TRBJ1-2
CASSFTGRANYGYTF	15	.	TRBV7-8	TRBJ1-2
CAREIRRGAYEQYF	14	.	TRBV5-3	TRBJ2-7
CATLGGQGNTEAFF	14	TRBD1	TRBV7-9	TRBJ1-1
CASSQGSGGVTDTQYF	16	TRBD2	TRBV14	TRBJ2-3
CASSQDIMAGNSPLHF	16	.	TRBV4-3	TRBJ1-6
CASTQGSGPNSPLHF	15	.	TRBV6-5	TRBJ1-6
CASSLMPGISYNSPLHF	17	.	TRBV11-2	TRBJ1-6
CASSLTGSNDQPQHF	15	.	TRBV5-1	TRBJ1-5
CASSDQYRGRDSNQPQHF	18	TRBD1	TRBV25-1	TRBJ1-5
CASSPGNVGNTEAFF	15	.	TRBV9	TRBJ1-1
CASSFLRDPYREGFSGANVLTF	22	.	TRBV27	TRBJ2-6
CAARAVLAGDTEGDTQYF	18	TRBD2	TRBV27	TRBJ2-3
CASSLVSPGTDSGNTIYF	18	TRBD1	TRBV5-1	TRBJ1-3
CASSPQPRDSGNTIYF	16	.	TRBV9	TRBJ1-3
CASSVGGFNEKLFF	14	.	TRBV9	TRBJ1-4
CASSEEGSRQTGNSPLHF	18	.	TRBV6-1	TRBJ1-6
CASSARDRGYGYTF	14	TRBD1	TRBV9	TRBJ1-2
CASSSVSAGGSCFFNEQFF	19	TRBD2	TRBV5-1	TRBJ2-1
CSGRTGGFEAFF	12	TRBD1	TRBV29-1	TRBJ1-1
CASMSPYRVRETQYF	15	.	TRBV2	TRBJ2-5
CASSLVQRQETQYF	14	.	TRBV7-9	TRBJ2-5
CASSQDQPVAGELFF	15	.	TRBV4-3	TRBJ2-2
CASSSWGGEAFF	12	.	TRBV5-6	TRBJ1-1
CASSQTTGGLNQPQHF	16	TRBD1	TRBV7-9	TRBJ1-5
CASSDTPENTEAFF	14	.	TRBV6-5	TRBJ1-1
CAWRGGFREFQETQYF	16	TRBD2	TRBV30	TRBJ2-5
CASNHDWTSPNEQFF	15	TRBD2	TRBV6-6	TRBJ2-1
CAISESGQGETEAFF	15	TRBD1	TRBV10-3	TRBJ1-1
CASSLGQGYLLNTEAFF	17	.	TRBV5-5	TRBJ1-1
CASSIYPSYEQYF	13	.	TRBV6-4	TRBJ2-7
CASSFTGGNSPLHF	14	TRBD1	TRBV11-2	TRBJ1-6
CASSPDRGSQPQHF	14	TRBD1	TRBV10-2	TRBJ1-5
CATPLTETSGGTGELFF	17	TRBD2	TRBV7-2	TRBJ2-2
CASSSGHRPQYNQPQHF	17	.	TRBV27	TRBJ1-5
CASSQVLRQGGNWNTGELFF	20	TRBD1	TRBV4-3	TRBJ2-2
CASSFSTGTTDTQYF	15	.	TRBV28	TRBJ2-3
CASSMGLMNTEAFF	14	.	TRBV19	TRBJ1-1
CASIQRPGHQPQHF	14	.	TRBV28	TRBJ1-5
CASSREGSGRGGFIETQYF	19	TRBD2	TRBV19	TRBJ2-5
CASSDRKGGSNQPQHF	16	.	TRBV2	TRBJ1-5
CASSVDGKGKLFF	13	.	TRBV5-1	TRBJ1-4
CASTSGDVDEQFF	13	TRBD2	TRBV2	TRBJ2-1
CASSLRGGPPDEQYF	15	TRBD1	TRBV7-2	TRBJ2-7
CASSLNTFSSTDTQYF	16	.	TRBV9	TRBJ2-3
CASSRHSTSASRTQYF	16	.	TRBV21-1	TRBJ2-5
CSSSFHGQAEAYEQYF	16	TRBD1	TRBV27	TRBJ2-7
CASSARGAYEQYF	13	TRBD2	TRBV7-9	TRBJ2-7
CASSLTAGETGDGYTF	16	.	TRBV19	TRBJ1-2